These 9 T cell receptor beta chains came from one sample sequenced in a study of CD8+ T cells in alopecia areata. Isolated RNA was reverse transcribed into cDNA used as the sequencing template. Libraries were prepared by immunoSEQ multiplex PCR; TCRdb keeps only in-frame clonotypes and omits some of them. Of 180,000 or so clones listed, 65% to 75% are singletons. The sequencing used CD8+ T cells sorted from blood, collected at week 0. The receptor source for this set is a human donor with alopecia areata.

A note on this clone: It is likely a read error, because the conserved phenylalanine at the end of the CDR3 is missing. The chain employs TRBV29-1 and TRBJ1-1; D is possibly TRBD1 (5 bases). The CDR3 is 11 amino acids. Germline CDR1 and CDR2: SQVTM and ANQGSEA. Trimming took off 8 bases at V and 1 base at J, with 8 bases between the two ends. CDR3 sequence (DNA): TGCAGCACAGGAGGGAACACTGAAGCTTTCCTT. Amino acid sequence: CSTGGNTEAFL.

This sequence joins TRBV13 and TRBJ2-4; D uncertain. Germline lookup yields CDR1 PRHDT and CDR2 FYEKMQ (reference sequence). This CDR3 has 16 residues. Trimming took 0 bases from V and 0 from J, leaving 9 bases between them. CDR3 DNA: TGTGCCAGCAGCTTAGGAGGCAGTAGAGCCAAAAACATTCAGTACTTC. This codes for CASSLGGSRAKNIQYF.

The CDR3 sequence: CASSLTGQAFF. Here the CDR3 DNA reads TGTGCCAGCAGCTTGACAGGCCAAGCTTTCTTT. The chain uses TRBV7-9 and TRBJ1-1, with a tentative D call TRBD1 (6 bases). The CDR3 length is 11 residues. Deletions cut 3 bases from V and 9 bases from J, with 8 bases between. The V gene's germline CDR1 is SEHNR and CDR2 FQNEAQ (reference sequence).

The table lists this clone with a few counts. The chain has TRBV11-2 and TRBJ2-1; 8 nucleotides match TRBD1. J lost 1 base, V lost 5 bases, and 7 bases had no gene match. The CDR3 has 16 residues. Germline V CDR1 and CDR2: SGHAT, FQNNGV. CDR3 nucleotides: TGTGCCAGCAGCACGGACAGGGTCAGGTCCTACAATGAGCAGTTCTTC. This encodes CASSTDRVRSYNEQFF.

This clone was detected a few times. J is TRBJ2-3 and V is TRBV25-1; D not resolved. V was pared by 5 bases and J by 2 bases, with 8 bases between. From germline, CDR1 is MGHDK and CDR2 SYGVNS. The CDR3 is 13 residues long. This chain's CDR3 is CASSPVFTDTQYF. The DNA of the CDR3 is TGTGCCAGCAGTCCGGTTTTCACAGATACGCAGTATTTT. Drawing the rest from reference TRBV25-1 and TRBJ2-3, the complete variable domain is EADIYQTPRYLVIGTGKKITLECSQTMGHDKMYWYQQDPGMELHLIHYSYGVNSTEKGDLSSESTVSRIRTEHFPLTLESARPSHTSQYLCASSPVFTDTQYFGPGTRLTVL.

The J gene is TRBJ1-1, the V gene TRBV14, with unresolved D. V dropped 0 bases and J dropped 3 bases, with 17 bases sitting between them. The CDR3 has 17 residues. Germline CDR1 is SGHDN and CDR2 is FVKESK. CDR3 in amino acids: CASSQDVWVSRDTEAFF. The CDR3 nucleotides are TGTGCCAGCAGCCAAGATGTCTGGGTCAGTCGGGACACTGAAGCTTTCTTT.

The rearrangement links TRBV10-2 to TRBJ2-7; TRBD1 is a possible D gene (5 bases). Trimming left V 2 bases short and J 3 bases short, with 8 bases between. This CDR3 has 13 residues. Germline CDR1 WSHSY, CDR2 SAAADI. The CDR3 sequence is CASSELDIYEQYF. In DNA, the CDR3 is TGCGCCAGCAGTGAGCTGGACATCTACGAGCAGTACTTC.

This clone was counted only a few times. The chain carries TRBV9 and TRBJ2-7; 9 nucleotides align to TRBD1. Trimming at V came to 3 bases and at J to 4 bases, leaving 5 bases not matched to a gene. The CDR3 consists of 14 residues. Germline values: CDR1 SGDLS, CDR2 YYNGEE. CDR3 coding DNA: TGTGCCAGCAGCGGACAGGGGGATAGATACGAGCAGTACTTC. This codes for CASSGQGDRYEQYF.

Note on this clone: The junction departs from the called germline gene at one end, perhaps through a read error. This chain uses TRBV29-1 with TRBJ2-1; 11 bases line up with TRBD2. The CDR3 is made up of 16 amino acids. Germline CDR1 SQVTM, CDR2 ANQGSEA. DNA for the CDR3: TGCAGCGTCCCCGGGACTAGCGGTCGCTCCTACAATGAGCGGTTCTTC. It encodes CSVPGTSGRSYNERFF.